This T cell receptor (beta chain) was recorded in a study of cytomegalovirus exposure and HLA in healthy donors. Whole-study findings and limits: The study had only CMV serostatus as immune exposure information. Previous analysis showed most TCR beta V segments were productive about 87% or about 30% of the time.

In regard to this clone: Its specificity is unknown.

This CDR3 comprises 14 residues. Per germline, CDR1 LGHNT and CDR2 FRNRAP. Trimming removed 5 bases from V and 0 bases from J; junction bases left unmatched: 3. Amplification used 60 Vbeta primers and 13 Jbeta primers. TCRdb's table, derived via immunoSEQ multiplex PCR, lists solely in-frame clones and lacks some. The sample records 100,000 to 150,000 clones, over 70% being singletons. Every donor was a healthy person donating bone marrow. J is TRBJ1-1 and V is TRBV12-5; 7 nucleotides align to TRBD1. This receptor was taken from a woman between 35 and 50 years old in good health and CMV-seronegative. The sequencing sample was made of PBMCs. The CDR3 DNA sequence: TGTGCTAGTGGTATGGGACAGATGAACACTGAAGCTTTCTTT. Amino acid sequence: CASGMGQMNTEAFF.